The 6 T cell receptor beta chains below were found in one sample sequenced in a study of post-analysis software for immune sequencing data. Unique molecular identifiers featured in each of the TCR beta cDNA libraries. TCRdb called the PCR reads again in MiXCR, with one record for every CDR3 protein. The repertoire consists of hundreds of thousands of distinct CDR3 sequences, with 25% to 30% occurring once and the leading ten covering approximately 0.55%. Whole-study findings and limits: About five TRBV segments were more frequent in patients than controls; TRBV5-6, TRBV5-1 and TRBV20-1 belonged to this group.

No antigen has been identified for these receptors. The sequenced sample was blood. The origin of the receptors is a girl between 10 and 17 years old with multiple sclerosis.

The CDR3 loop reads CASSLVGGSNEQFF. CDR3 DNA sequence: TGTGCCAGCAGCTTAGTGGGGGGCTCGAATGAGCAGTTCTTC. The chain uses TRBV11-1 and TRBJ2-1; the D gene could be TRBD1 or TRBD2 (6 bases each). The CDR3 loop spans 14 amino acids. Germline V gene sequence: CDR1 SGHAT, CDR2 FQDESV (reference sequence). The V and J ends lost 1 base and 7 bases respectively, with 11 bases between them. Full variable domain (rest looked up from reference TRBV11-1 and TRBJ2-1): EAEVAQSPRYKITEKSQAVAFWCDPISGHATLYWYRQILGQGPELLVQFQDESVVDDSQLPKDRFSAERLKGVDSTLKIQPAELGDSAMYLCASSLVGGSNEQFFGPGTRLTVL.

This clonotype was detected a few times. V gene TRBV5-1 combines with J gene TRBJ2-5; D is unclear. The V end was cut by 4 bases, the J end by 5 bases, with 12 bases between. Germline lookup yields CDR1 SGHRS and CDR2 YFSETQ. The CDR3 runs 13 residues. This chain's CDR3 is CASSKDHGETQYF. The DNA for the CDR3 is TGCGCCAGCAGCAAGGACCATGGGGAGACCCAGTACTTC.

This clonotype has only a few counts. This chain joins TRBV29-1 and TRBJ1-2, with D unclear. This CDR3 has 11 residues. V was shortened by 4 bases and J by 8 bases, with 11 bases between the two germline ends. Per the germline V gene, CDR1 is SQVTM and CDR2 is ANQGSEA. CDR3 sequence: CSVVARGGYTF. Written as DNA, the CDR3 is TGCAGCGTTGTAGCCCGCGGAGGCTACACCTTC.

J is TRBJ1-4 and V is TRBV12-3 or TRBV12-4; a weak D match, TRBD1 (5 bases). This CDR3 is built from 15 residues. The V gene lost 7 bases and the J gene lost 0 bases, with 12 bases spanning the gap. Here the CDR3 reads CASNEGVATNEKLFF. The CDR3 DNA reads as TGTGCCAGCAACGAAGGGGTCGCAACTAATGAAAAACTGTTTTTT.

This chain connects TRBV3-1 to TRBJ1-2; no clear D. The germline V and J ends were trimmed by 1 base and 6 bases, with 12 bases remaining between them. The germline gives CDR1 LGHDT, CDR2 YNNKEL (reference sequence). This CDR3 region has 14 residues. The CDR3 region has the DNA TGTGCCAGCAGCCAAGGGGGAGTATCCCATGGCTACACCTTC. Encoded protein: CASSQGGVSHGYTF.

This clonotype has more than one count but fewer than ten. The chain links TRBV6-5 to TRBJ1-2; a possible D gene is TRBD1 (5 bases). Germline loops: CDR1 MNHEY, CDR2 SVGAGI. Trimming cost V 7 bases and J 10 bases, with 13 bases left between them. The CDR3 consists of 11 residues. DNA of the CDR3: TGTGCCAGCATCAAGGGGAACCTCTACACCTTC. Its translation: CASIKGNLYTF.